Shown below are 2 T cell receptor beta chains from a single sample sequenced in a study of beta chain features in type 1 diabetes listed by TCRdb under 2018. The library came from the immunoSEQ multiplex PCR assay. The entire isolated RNA was reverse transcribed using the High Capacity cDNA Reverse Transcription Kit, and thus expressed TCRB transcripts were sequenced. The table was pulled from immuneACCESS by TCRdb, which kept in-frame rearrangements only. Such tables lose some clones; where checked, under half of the loss comes from unresolved V genes, and the rest has no known cause. This sample is represented by about 360,000 clones; about 12% of them were singletons. The ten largest clones represent around 0.02% of the sample. Sequences were obtained from naive CD4+ T cells from blood. The meaning of the sample's cell subset or site label: true naive CD4+ T cells. The receptors were gathered from a man aged 18 to 30 in good health.

This clone was observed a handful of times. This chain connects TRBV7-2 to TRBJ1-1; D possibly corresponds to TRBD1 (5 bases). The CDR3 consists of 13 residues. Germline CDR1 reads SGHTA; CDR2 reads FQGNSA. The V and J ends lost 7 bases and 0 bases respectively, with 9 bases between them. The CDR3 DNA reads as TGTGCCAGCACCCAGGGAATGAACACTGAAGCTTTCTTT. Its translation: CASTQGMNTEAFF.

The chain combines TRBV30 with TRBJ2-1; 9 bases agree with TRBD1. V lost 3 bases to trimming and J lost 7 bases; unmatched junction nucleotides: 19. Germline assignment: CDR1 GTSNPN and CDR2 SVGIG (reference sequence). This CDR3 comprises 18 residues. This CDR3 is CAWSPTLNRGRRTNEQFF. The CDR3 region has the DNA TGTGCCTGGAGCCCGACCCTGAACAGGGGGCGAAGAACTAATGAGCAGTTCTTC.